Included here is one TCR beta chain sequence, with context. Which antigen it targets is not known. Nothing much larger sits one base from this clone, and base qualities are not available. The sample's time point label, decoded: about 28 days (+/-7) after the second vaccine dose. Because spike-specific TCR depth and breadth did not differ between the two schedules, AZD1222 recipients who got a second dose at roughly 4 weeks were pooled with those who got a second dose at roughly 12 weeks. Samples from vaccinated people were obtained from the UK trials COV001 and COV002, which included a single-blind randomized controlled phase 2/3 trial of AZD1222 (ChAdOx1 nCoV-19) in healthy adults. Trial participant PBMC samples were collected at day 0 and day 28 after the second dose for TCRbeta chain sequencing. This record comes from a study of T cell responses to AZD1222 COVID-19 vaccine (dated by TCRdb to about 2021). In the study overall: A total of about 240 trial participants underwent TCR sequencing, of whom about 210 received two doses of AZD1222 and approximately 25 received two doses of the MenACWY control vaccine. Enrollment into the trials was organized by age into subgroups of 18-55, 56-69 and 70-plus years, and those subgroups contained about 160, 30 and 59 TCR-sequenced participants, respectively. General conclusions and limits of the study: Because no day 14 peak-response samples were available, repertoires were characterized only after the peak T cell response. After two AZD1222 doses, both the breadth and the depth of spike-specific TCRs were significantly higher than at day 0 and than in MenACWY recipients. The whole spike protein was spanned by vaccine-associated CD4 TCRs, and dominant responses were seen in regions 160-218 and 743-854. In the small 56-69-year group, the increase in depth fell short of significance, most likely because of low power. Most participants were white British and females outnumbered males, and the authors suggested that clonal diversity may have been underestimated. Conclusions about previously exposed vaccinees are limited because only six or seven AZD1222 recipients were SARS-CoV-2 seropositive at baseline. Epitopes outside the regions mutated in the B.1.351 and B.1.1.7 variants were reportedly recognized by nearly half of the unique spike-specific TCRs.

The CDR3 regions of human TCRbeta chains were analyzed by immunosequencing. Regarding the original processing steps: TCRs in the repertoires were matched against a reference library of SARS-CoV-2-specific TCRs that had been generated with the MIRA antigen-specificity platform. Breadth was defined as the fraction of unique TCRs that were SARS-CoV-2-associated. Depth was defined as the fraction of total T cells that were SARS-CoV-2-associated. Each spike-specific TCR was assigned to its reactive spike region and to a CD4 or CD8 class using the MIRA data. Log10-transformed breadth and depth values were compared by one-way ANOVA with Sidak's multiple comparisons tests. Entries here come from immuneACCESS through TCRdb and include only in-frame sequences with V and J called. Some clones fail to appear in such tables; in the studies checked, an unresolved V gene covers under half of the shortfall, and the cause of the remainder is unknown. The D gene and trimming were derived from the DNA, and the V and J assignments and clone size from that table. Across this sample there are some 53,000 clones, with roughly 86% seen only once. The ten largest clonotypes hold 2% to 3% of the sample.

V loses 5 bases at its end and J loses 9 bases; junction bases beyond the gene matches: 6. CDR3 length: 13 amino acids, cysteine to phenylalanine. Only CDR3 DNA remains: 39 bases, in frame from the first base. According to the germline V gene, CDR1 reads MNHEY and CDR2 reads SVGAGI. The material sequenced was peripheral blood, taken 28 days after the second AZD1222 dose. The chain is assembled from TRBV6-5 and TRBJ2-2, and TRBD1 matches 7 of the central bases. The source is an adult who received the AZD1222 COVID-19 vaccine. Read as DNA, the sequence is TGTGCCAGCAGTATCCGGACAGGCAGGGAGCTGTTTTTT. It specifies CASSIRTGRELFF.